The 30 T cell receptor beta chains below all came from one sample that was sequenced in a study of response to subunit inactivated influenza vaccine. TCRdb fed the RT-PCR reads into MiXCR, producing one record per CDR3 protein. In the table there are 700,000 to 900,000 distinct CDR3 sequences, less than 25% of which are singletons. The sample consisted of PBMCs from blood, taken more than 4 days after vaccination. The receptors were sampled from a man aged 50-59 years who received an inactivated influenza vaccine.

This clonotype was counted between two and nine times. V is TRBV12-3 or TRBV12-4 and J is TRBJ1-5; the D is unclear. The length of the CDR3 is 17 residues. The V end was cut by 6 bases, the J end by 3 bases, with 21 bases between. CDR3 protein: CASSPMGREIVNQPQHF. CDR3 coding DNA: TGTGCCAGCAGCCCAATGGGGAGGGAAATAGTCAATCAGCCCCAGCATTTT.

This chain connects TRBV10-1 to TRBJ2-5; 15 bases are shared with TRBD2. The germline CDR1 and CDR2 sequences are WNHNN and SYGVQD (reference sequence). The CDR3 runs to 17 residues. The ends lost 5 bases at V and 2 bases at J; junction bases unmatched: 6. CDR3 sequence (DNA): TGCGCCAGCAGTAAAGGGACTAGCGGGGGGCTACAAGAGACCCAGTACTTC. Its protein product is CASSKGTSGGLQETQYF.

The V and J genes are TRBV4-3 and TRBJ2-4; D is unresolved. CDR1 and CDR2 from the germline V gene are LGHNA and YSLEER. V was trimmed by 0 bases and J by 3 bases, leaving 6 bases between them. The CDR3 contains 14 residues. The CDR3 loop reads CASSQDRFKNIQYF. The CDR3, as DNA: TGCGCCAGCAGCCAAGACAGGTTCAAAAACATTCAGTACTTC.

The J gene is TRBJ1-5, the V gene TRBV10-3; D gene uncertain. The CDR3 length is 13 residues. Germline lookup yields CDR1 ENHRY and CDR2 SYGVKD. V lost 7 bases, J lost 2 bases, and 9 bases lay in between. CDR3 DNA: TGTGCCATCAATACGGACGGCAATCAGCCCCAGCATTTT. Translated: CAINTDGNQPQHF.

This chain connects TRBV28 to TRBJ1-6, with D maybe TRBD1 (5 bases). This CDR3 spans 16 amino acids. Germline values: CDR1 MDHEN, CDR2 SYDVKM. Trimming took 8 bases from V and 0 from J, leaving 14 bases between them. CDR3 sequence: CASYGGFFSYNSPLHF. CDR3 sequence (DNA): TGTGCCAGCTATGGGGGGTTCTTCTCCTATAATTCACCCCTCCACTTT.

The chain is built from TRBV20-1 and TRBJ2-5, with TRBD2 matching 7 bases. The CDR3 runs 15 residues. V gave up 6 bases and J gave up 5 bases; unmatched junction bases: 15. Per the germline V gene, CDR1 is DFQATT and CDR2 is SNEGSKA (reference sequence). The CDR3 reads CSAGFNGRVGETQYF. The CDR3 coding sequence is TGCAGTGCGGGATTCAATGGGAGGGTCGGGGAGACCCAGTACTTC.

DNA for the CDR3: TGCGCCAGCACCCCTTCGGCGGCCGCGAACACCGGGGAGCTGTTTTTT. Its protein product is CASTPSAAANTGELFF. The chain recombines TRBV5-1 with TRBJ2-2, with D hard to call. V was pared by 6 bases and J by 0 bases, with 15 bases between. Germline CDR1 is SGHRS and CDR2 is YFSETQ. CDR3 length: 16 residues.

This clonotype was seen only a few times. This chain joins TRBV15 and TRBJ2-3; D possibly corresponds to TRBD2 (6 bases). Germline CDR1 and CDR2: LNHNV and YYDKDF (reference sequence). The CDR3 has 17 residues. The V gene lost 0 bases and the J gene lost 3 bases, with 16 bases spanning the gap. The CDR3 sequence: CATSRDFPGVETDTQYF. The CDR3 nucleotides read TGTGCCACCAGCAGAGATTTCCCGGGAGTCGAGACAGATACGCAGTATTTT. The full variable domain, rest sourced from reference TRBV15 and TRBJ2-3, is DAMVIQNPRYQVTQFGKPVTLSCSQTLNHNVMYWYQQKSSQAPKLLFHYYDKDFNNEADTPDNFQSRRPNTSFCFLDIRSPGLGDTAMYLCATSRDFPGVETDTQYFGPGTRLTVL.

This clonotype was detected only a few times. This chain connects TRBV7-3 to TRBJ2-2; 7 bases are a match to TRBD2. V lost 5 bases to trimming and J lost 7 bases; unmatched junction nucleotides: 10. The CDR3 runs to 15 residues. The germline gives CDR1 SGHTA, CDR2 FQGTGA. Here the CDR3 reads CASSESGVWGGELFF. In DNA, the CDR3 is TGTGCCAGCAGCGAAAGCGGGGTCTGGGGCGGGGAGCTGTTTTTT. The complete variable domain, with remaining parts taken from reference TRBV7-3 and TRBJ2-2, reads GAGVSQTPSNKVTEKGKYVELRCDPISGHTALYWYRQSLGQGPEFLIYFQGTGAADDSGLPNDRFFAVRPEGSVSTLKIQRTERGDSAVYLCASSESGVWGGELFFGEGSRLTVL.

The chain links TRBV6-1 to TRBJ2-5; 8 nucleotides align to TRBD2. V was pared by 3 bases and J by 5 bases, with 8 bases of the junction left unmatched. There are 15 residues in the CDR3. Germline CDR1 and CDR2: MNHNS and SASEGT. CDR3 bases: TGTGCCAGCAGTGAGACGGGAGGGCCGTGGGAGACCCAGTACTTC. Translated, it gives CASSETGGPWETQYF.

The chain links TRBV12-3 or TRBV12-4 to TRBJ2-1, with D tentatively TRBD2 (6 bases). CDR3 size: 14 residues. V was cut by 1 base and J by 10 bases, with 14 bases left in between. CDR3 residues: CASSLDGRGREQFF. The DNA of the CDR3 is TGTGCCAGCAGTTTAGACGGGAGAGGTAGAGAGCAGTTCTTC.

This clonotype was picked up a small number of times. This chain links TRBV4-2 with TRBJ2-1; D ambiguous. Germline CDR1 is LGHNA and CDR2 is YNFKEQ. Trimming removed 0 bases from V and 1 base from J, with 10 bases in between. The CDR3 consists of 16 residues. CDR3 in amino acids: CASSQEVVDSYNEQFF. Here the CDR3 DNA reads TGTGCCAGCAGCCAAGAAGTGGTGGATTCCTACAATGAGCAGTTCTTC.

This clonotype was detected only a few times. The rearrangement uses TRBV20-1 and TRBJ2-3, with 8 positions matching TRBD2. With V trimmed by 3 bases and J by 0 bases, 5 bases remained unmatched. The germline gives CDR1 DFQATT, CDR2 SNEGSKA (reference sequence). There are 15 residues in the CDR3. Written as DNA, the CDR3 is TGCAGTGCTAGGAAACTAGCGGCCAGCACAGATACGCAGTATTTT. It codes for CSARKLAASTDTQYF.

The V and J genes are TRBV9 and TRBJ1-1; no clear D gene. The V end was cut by 5 bases, the J end by 3 bases, with 11 bases between. The CDR3 extends over 13 amino acids. Germline values: CDR1 SGDLS, CDR2 YYNGEE. CDR3 region: CASSGRDDTEAFF. In DNA, the CDR3 is TGTGCCAGCAGTGGCCGGGATGACACTGAAGCTTTCTTT.

The chain carries TRBV6-1 and TRBJ1-2, with 8 bases that match TRBD1. Germline V gene lookup returns CDR1 MNHNS and CDR2 SASEGT. The CDR3 runs 15 residues. V lost 0 bases to trimming and J lost 4 bases; unmatched junction nucleotides: 4. CDR3 residues: CASSEAHRGFYGYTF. The CDR3, as DNA: TGTGCCAGCAGTGAAGCGCACAGGGGGTTCTATGGCTACACCTTC.

This clonotype has only a few counts. The J gene is TRBJ1-1, the V gene TRBV27; D perhaps matches TRBD1 (6 bases). Deletions cut 7 bases from V and 3 bases from J, with 18 bases between. Per the germline V gene, CDR1 is MNHEY and CDR2 is SMNVEV (reference sequence). This CDR3 is 15 amino acids long. CDR3 in amino acids: CASIATEGVHTEAFF. CDR3 nucleotides: TGTGCCAGCATTGCGACGGAGGGGGTTCACACTGAAGCTTTCTTT.

The chain links TRBV6-5 to TRBJ1-5; D ambiguous. In germline, CDR1 is MNHEY, CDR2 SVGAGI. This CDR3 is built from 12 residues. The CDR3 coding sequence is TGTGCAACTGGCGTGGGCAATCAGCCCCAGCATTTT. Translation: CATGVGNQPQHF.

The chain recombines TRBV29-1 with TRBJ2-1; D perhaps matches TRBD1 (7 bases). Germline CDR1 and CDR2: SQVTM and ANQGSEA. V was clipped by 4 bases and J by 12 bases, with 19 bases between them. This CDR3 is 13 amino acids long. CDR3 DNA: TGCAGCGTTGTAGCCAGGGGGGATCTCGGGCAGTTCTTC. Amino acids: CSVVARGDLGQFF.

J is TRBJ2-2 and V is TRBV7-2; no clear D. Trimming pared 5 bases from V and 2 bases from J, leaving 12 bases between. CDR3 length: 15 residues. The germline CDR1 and CDR2 sequences are SGHTA and FQGNSA. The CDR3 nucleotides are TGTGCCAGCAGCCGAAGTGGAATTAACACCGGGGAGCTGTTTTTT. Protein: CASSRSGINTGELFF.

The chain is built from TRBV20-1 and TRBJ2-7; possible D gene TRBD2, 5 bases. Trimming pared 3 bases from V and 0 bases from J, leaving 9 bases between. CDR1 is DFQATT, CDR2 SNEGSKA, per germline (reference sequence). The CDR3 totals 13 residues. The CDR3 bases are TGCAGTGCTAGGCCTACTAGCTCCTACGAGCAGTACTTC. Translating gives CSARPTSSYEQYF.

V usage is TRBV5-1 and J usage is TRBJ1-6; 7 nucleotides align to TRBD1. Germline V gene sequence: CDR1 SGHRS, CDR2 YFSETQ. Losses at the gene ends were 4 bases for V and 5 bases for J; bases not matched to a gene: 6. The CDR3 covers 15 residues. CDR3 in DNA: TGCGCCAGCAGCGTTTGGACAGGAAATAATTCACCCCTCCACTTT. This translates into CASSVWTGNNSPLHF.

The chain carries TRBV7-2 and TRBJ2-7, with D tentatively TRBD1 or TRBD2 (5 bases each). V dropped 4 bases and J dropped 1 base, with 17 bases sitting between them. The germline V gene encodes CDR1 SGHTA and CDR2 FQGNSA. The CDR3 is made up of 16 amino acids. CDR3 sequence reads: CASSWGPTAYSYEQYF. The CDR3 DNA reads TGTGCCAGCAGCTGGGGACCAACCGCATATTCCTACGAGCAGTACTTC.

This clonotype was recorded a few times. This chain connects TRBV7-8 to TRBJ2-3, with 8 nucleotides matching TRBD2. CDR1 SGHVS and CDR2 FQNEAQ come from the germline V gene. The V and J ends lost 4 bases and 3 bases, in that order; junction bases with no gene match: 6. CDR3 length: 15 residues. The CDR3 here is CASSWILADTDTQYF. The CDR3 DNA is TGTGCCAGCAGCTGGATACTAGCGGATACAGATACGCAGTATTTT.

This clonotype was observed once. The chain joins TRBV20-1 to TRBJ2-1, with 10 bases that match TRBD1. The germline V gene encodes CDR1 DFQATT and CDR2 SNEGSKA (reference sequence). The CDR3 contains 15 residues. With 3 bases clipped from V and 9 bases from J, the junction kept 11 bases outside the gene matches. This chain's CDR3 is CSASWPGQGILEQFF. The CDR3 coding sequence is TGCAGTGCTAGCTGGCCGGGACAGGGGATTCTTGAGCAGTTCTTC.

The chain employs TRBV4-3 and TRBJ1-4, with 12 nucleotides matching TRBD1. This CDR3 spans 18 amino acids. CDR1 and CDR2 from the germline V gene are LGHNA and YSLEER. V lost 3 bases and J lost 3; bases outside the gene matches: 8. For the CDR3, the DNA is TGCGCCAGCAGCCAGGACCGGGACAGGGGGCTTCCTAATGAAAAACTGTTTTTT. Translated: CASSQDRDRGLPNEKLFF.

The rearrangement uses TRBV7-2 and TRBJ2-6; TRBD1 might be the D (7 bases). Germline V CDR1 and CDR2: SGHTA, FQGNSA. Trimming cost V 1 base and J 1 base, with 14 bases left between them. The CDR3 contains 18 residues. The CDR3 bases are TGTGCCAGCAGCTTAGTGCGGACAGGACTATCTGGGGCCAACGTCCTGACTTTC. This codes for CASSLVRTGLSGANVLTF. Full variable domain (missing parts from reference TRBV7-2 and TRBJ2-6): GAGVSQSPSNKVTEKGKDVELRCDPISGHTALYWYRQSLGQGLEFLIYFQGNSAPDKSGLPSDRFSAERTGGSVSTLTIQRTQQEDSAVYLCASSLVRTGLSGANVLTFGAGSRLTVL.

This clonotype came up a few times. The chain joins TRBV4-2 to TRBJ1-3; 9 bases fit TRBD1. CDR3 size: 16 residues. V lost 1 base and J lost 4; bases outside the gene matches: 5. In germline, CDR1 is LGHNA, CDR2 YNFKEQ. This chain's CDR3 is CASSQVQGAEGNTIYF. CDR3 bases: TGTGCCAGCAGCCAAGTACAGGGGGCTGAAGGAAACACCATATATTTT.

This clonotype was counted only a few times. The chain joins TRBV18 to TRBJ2-1, with 10 bases identical to TRBD2. Germline V lookup: CDR1 KGHSH, CDR2 LQKENI. With 3 bases clipped from V and 7 bases from J, the junction kept 9 bases outside the gene matches. This CDR3 contains 16 residues. CDR3 residues: CASSPPIAGGGNEQFF. The CDR3 DNA sequence: TGTGCCAGCTCACCCCCTATAGCGGGGGGCGGGAATGAGCAGTTCTTC.

The rearrangement uses TRBV7-9 and TRBJ1-1; weak D call: TRBD1 (5 bases). Germline assignment: CDR1 SEHNR and CDR2 FQNEAQ (reference sequence). This CDR3 spans 13 amino acids. V was trimmed by 6 bases and J by 1 base, leaving 9 bases between them. Here the CDR3 DNA reads TGTGCCAGCAGGGGACGGTGGAACACTGAAGCTTTCTTT. This sequence encodes CASRGRWNTEAFF.

This sequence joins TRBV5-8 and TRBJ2-5; D possibly corresponds to TRBD1 (6 bases). Per germline, CDR1 SGHTS and CDR2 YDEGEE. Trimming took 4 bases from V and 5 from J, leaving 15 bases between them. The CDR3 runs to 14 residues. CDR3 amino acids: CASSIHRDTETQYF. The CDR3 DNA sequence: TGTGCCAGCAGCATCCACAGGGATACCGAGACCCAGTACTTC.